These T cell receptor beta chains were read from a single sample in a study of radiotherapy plus CTLA-4 blockade in lung cancer. Clones were sequenced by immunoSEQ multiplex PCR, and TCRdb holds only the in-frame ones, with some missing. The data show 75,000 or so clones, with around 82% seen just once and around 7.1% held by the top ten. This material consisted of peripheral blood, taken from a patient treated with radiotherapy plus ipilimumab. These receptors were taken from a human donor with non-small cell lung cancer who had a complete response to radiotherapy plus ipilimumab. Each CDR3 is given with its conserved first and last residue.

V	CDR3
TRBV25-1	CASSDRTGANYGYTF
TRBV13	CASSLGAYEQYF
TRBV7-6	CASTSGTYNEQFF
TRBV7-9	CASNDLSYFYGYTF
TRBV7-2	CASSTREGEQYF
TRBV6-4	CASSDRATDTQYF
TRBV11-2	CASRPIRAKGGYGYTF
TRBV6-5	CASSFSGTGREPQHF
TRBV11-2	CASSWKPGQSLYNEQFF
TRBV25-1	CASSGEVSYNEQFF
TRBV27	CASIRFGQGEADTQYF
TRBV6-5	CASREGASTEAFF
TRBV7-9	CASSLPGPRVTEAFF
TRBV4-1	CASSYGLAGNNEQFF
TRBV4-1	CASSQDPSVYNEQFF
TRBV5-1	CASSFGTAYTDTQYF